Presented here are 13 T cell receptor beta chains from one specimen sequenced in a study of T cell responses to AZD1222 COVID-19 vaccine (dated by TCRdb to about 2021). The library was made by the immunoSEQ multiplex PCR assay. In its TCRdb copy, this immuneACCESS table keeps in-frame sequences only and misses some clones. Where compared with another copy, unresolved V genes explain less than half of these, and the others have no known cause. This sample is represented by tens of thousands of clones; more than 75% of them were singletons. The ten largest clonotypes hold around 13% of the sample. The sample's time point label, decoded: baseline before first vaccination. The input for sequencing was peripheral blood, taken on day 0 of AZD1222 vaccination. All receptors come from an adult in good health.

This chain connects TRBV3-1 (or the pseudogene TRBV3-2) to TRBJ2-6, with 7 nucleotides matching TRBD1. The CDR3 extends over 17 amino acids. After removal of 0 bases from V and 2 bases from J, the junction contained 4 bases not matched to a gene. Germline V lookup: CDR1 LGHDT, CDR2 YNNKEL (reference sequence). The CDR3 sequence is CASSQETGMAGANVLTF. The CDR3 DNA sequence: TGTGCCAGCAGCCAAGAGACAGGGATGGCTGGGGCCAACGTCCTGACTTTC.

Only one count was recorded for this clone. The chain couples TRBV7-2 to TRBJ2-5; the D gene is possibly TRBD1 (5 bases). Germline V gene lookup returns CDR1 SGHTA and CDR2 FQGNSA. With 3 bases removed from V and 3 bases from J, the gap between germline ends came to 8 bases. The CDR3 is 13 amino acids. DNA of the CDR3: TGTGCCAGCAGCTTTAGCAGGGAAGAGACCCAGTACTTC. It translates to CASSFSREETQYF.

V and J are TRBV5-8 and TRBJ2-1; D is perhaps TRBD1 (7 bases). The CDR3 totals 17 residues. Germline V gene data show CDR1 as SGHTS and CDR2 as YDEGEE. V lost 0 bases and J 2 bases, leaving 15 bases between the germline ends. The chain's CDR3 is CASSLEGRGDTYNEQFF. CDR3 nucleotide sequence: TGTGCCAGCAGCTTGGAGGGCAGGGGGGATACCTACAATGAGCAGTTCTTC.

The chain has TRBV5-1 and TRBJ2-2; tentatively, D is TRBD1 (5 bases). The CDR3 contains 15 residues. V was cut by 1 base and J by 1 base, with 8 bases left in between. Per germline, CDR1 SGHRS and CDR2 YFSETQ. This chain's CDR3 is CASSLPTGNTGELFF. The CDR3 nucleotides are TGCGCCAGCAGCTTGCCTACAGGGAACACCGGGGAGCTGTTTTTT.

V and J are TRBV14 and TRBJ1-3; D is ambiguous. From germline, CDR1 is SGHDN and CDR2 FVKESK. The CDR3 has 14 amino acids. V lost 1 base to trimming and J lost 2 bases, with 6 bases between them. The CDR3 region has the DNA TGTGCCAGCAGCCAAGTTACAGCTGGAAACACCATATATTTT. As protein: CASSQVTAGNTIYF.

This clone has only one observation. The J gene is TRBJ1-3, the V gene TRBV7-2; a possible D gene is TRBD1 (5 bases). Trimming shortened V by 3 bases and J by 0 bases, and 12 bases separated the two germline ends. Per the germline V gene, CDR1 is SGHTA and CDR2 is FQGNSA. The CDR3 length is 16 residues. CDR3 amino acids: CASSFGTLSSGNTIYF. DNA for the CDR3: TGTGCCAGCAGCTTCGGGACCTTAAGCTCTGGAAACACCATATATTTT. The entire variable domain, with the rest obtained from reference TRBV7-2 and TRBJ1-3, is as follows: GAGVSQSPSNKVTEKGKDVELRCDPISGHTALYWYRQSLGQGLEFLIYFQGNSAPDKSGLPSDRFSAERTGGSVSTLTIQRTQQEDSAVYLCASSFGTLSSGNTIYFGEGSWLTVV.

This chain connects TRBV6-2 or TRBV6-3 to TRBJ2-7; perhaps D is TRBD1 or TRBD2 (6 bases each). Trimming left V 0 bases short and J 4 bases short, with 25 bases between. The V gene's germline CDR1 is MNHEY and CDR2 SVGEGT. The CDR3 runs 19 residues. The chain's CDR3 is CASSYSTLGGLSTDYEQYF. Written as DNA, the CDR3 is TGTGCCAGCAGTTACTCGACTTTAGGGGGGCTCTCCACAGATTACGAGCAGTACTTC.

V and J are TRBV4-3 and TRBJ2-3, with a weak D call TRBD1 (6 bases). Germline loops: CDR1 LGHNA, CDR2 YSLEER. Trimming cost V 6 bases and J 2 bases, with 12 bases left between them. The CDR3 is made up of 14 amino acids. In DNA, the CDR3 is TGCGCCAGCAGAGTCGGGACAACCACAGATACGCAGTATTTT. It is translated as CASRVGTTTDTQYF.

The V and J genes are TRBV3-1 (or the pseudogene TRBV3-2) and TRBJ1-1; D remains ambiguous. The CDR3 is 13 amino acids. Germline CDR1 reads LGHDT; CDR2 reads YNNKEL (reference sequence). Trimming took 0 bases from V and 10 from J, leaving 12 bases between them. CDR3 DNA sequence: TGTGCCAGCAGCCAAGATGGAGGGAGAAGAGCTTTCTTT. Amino acid sequence: CASSQDGGRRAFF.

In DNA, the CDR3 is TGTGCCAGCGGGGGGCCCTACAATGAGCAGTTCTTC. Translated: CASGGPYNEQFF. The chain carries TRBV6-4 and TRBJ2-1; D may correspond to TRBD1 or TRBD2 (6 bases each). V lost 8 bases, J lost 2 bases, and 7 bases lay in between. CDR1 and CDR2 (germline): MRHNA, SNTAGT. The CDR3 spans 12 residues.

The rearrangement links TRBV18 to TRBJ1-5, with 8 bases matching TRBD1. V shed 5 bases, J shed 4 bases, and the junction held 4 bases outside the gene matches. The germline V gene encodes CDR1 KGHSH and CDR2 LQKENI. The CDR3 has 14 amino acids. This CDR3 is CASSSNRGNQPQHF. The CDR3 nucleotides read TGTGCCAGCTCATCAAACAGGGGGAATCAGCCCCAGCATTTT. Complete variable domain (other parts from reference TRBV18 and TRBJ1-5): NAGVMQNPRHLVRRRGQEARLRCSPMKGHSHVYWYRQLPEEGLKFMVYLQKENIIDESGMPKERFSAEFPKEGPSILRIQQVVRGDSAAYFCASSSNRGNQPQHFGDGTRLSIL.

The chain uses TRBV24-1 and TRBJ1-1; weak D call: TRBD1 (6 bases). The V end lost 7 bases, the J end lost 3 bases, and 11 bases lay between the germline ends. The length of the CDR3 is 13 residues. Per germline, CDR1 KGHDR and CDR2 SFDVKD. This CDR3 reads CATRGHFDTEAFF. CDR3 bases: TGTGCCACCAGGGGACACTTCGACACTGAAGCTTTCTTT.

The chain uses TRBV7-2 and TRBJ2-7; 11 bases map to TRBD2. CDR3 length equals 13 residues. Trimming removed 6 bases from V and 7 bases from J; junction bases left unmatched: 5. From germline, CDR1 is SGHTA and CDR2 FQGNSA. DNA of the CDR3: TGTGCCAGCAGTGCGAGGACTAGCGGGGAGCAGTACTTC. Amino acid sequence: CASSARTSGEQYF.